The following is a T cell receptor beta chain sequence with its context. The antigen remains unidentified. The sample belongs to a study of shared clonotypes between healthy human individuals. Trimming left V 5 bases short and J 4 bases short, with 16 bases between. This CDR3 is built from 14 residues. The germline V gene has CDR1 SGHRS and CDR2 YFSETQ. Study observations and caveats: Among non-shared clonotypes, generation probabilities were lower than among those shared by all four donors.

TCRdb keeps only in-frame clones here, not all; method: immunoSEQ multiplex PCR. The repertoire holds around 600,000 clones, with about 96% as singletons. The sequencing sample was made of naive CD4+ T cells sorted from blood. The subset was: CD45RA+ positively selected. The sequence was collected from a woman in her twenties or thirties in good health. This sequence joins TRBV5-1 and TRBJ2-7; D unresolved. CDR3 sequence: CASRAGPTSYEQYF. CDR3 in DNA: TGCGCCAGCAGGGCCGGGCCTACTTCTTACGAGCAGTACTTC.